Listed below are T cell receptor beta chains from one sample, sequenced in a study of graft-versus-host responses after intestinal transplantation. TCRdb's copy holds only in-frame clones and misses some; the assay was immunoSEQ multiplex PCR. The data hold under 90,000 clones, with roughly 90% observed a single time. Specimen: PBMCs, collected 98 days after intestinal transplantation. The receptors were gathered from a human patient who received an intestinal transplant, so some T cells may come from the graft donor. Both conserved end residues are part of each CDR3. D genes are given only for firm matches. The size field is filled for only some rows; it gives once, few, many or a size class.

V,J,D,size,DNA,CDR3
TRBV29-1,TRBJ1-2,.,.,TGCAGCGTGCTCCGGGACGTCTTGGGCTACACCTTC,CSVLRDVLGYTF
TRBV12-2,TRBJ1-4,.,.,TGTGCAAGTCGCTTAGTCACAGGCAGACCCAGGGGGGATACGACAGTTAATGAAAAACTGTTTTTT,CASRLVTGRPRGDTTVNEKLFF
TRBV5-1,TRBJ2-3,TRBD2,.,TGCGCCAGCAGCTTGGTACTGGGACTAGCGGGAGGGCCGAGTAGCACAGATACGCAGTATTTT,CASSLVLGLAGGPSSTDTQYF
TRBV7-3,TRBJ2-2,.,.,TGTGCCAGCAGCTTAGCCGGATCCAACACCGGGGAGCTGTTTTTT,CASSLAGSNTGELFF
TRBV7-9,TRBJ1-2,.,.,TGTGCCAGCAGCTTAGCAGGGAACTATGGCTACACCTTC,CASSLAGNYGYTF
TRBV13,TRBJ2-1,TRBD2,.,TGTGCCAGCAGCTCTTCGGGGACTAGCGGGGCCCGTTCCTACAATGAGCAGTTCTTC,CASSSSGTSGARSYNEQFF
TRBV20-1,TRBJ1-6,TRBD1,.,TGCAGTGCTAGAGATTCGGGACAGGAGAACTTT,CSARDSGQENF
TRBV10-3,TRBJ1-5,TRBD1,.,TGTGCCATCAGTGAAAGTCTGCCCTCACGAGGACAGGGGGGCAGGCAGCCCCAGCATTTT,CAISESLPSRGQGGRQPQHF
TRBV9,TRBJ2-5,.,.,TGTGCCAGCAGCGTAGCTACGGGTGAAAAAGAGACCCAGTACTTC,CASSVATGEKETQYF
TRBV10-2,TRBJ1-1,TRBD1,.,TGCGCCAGCAGCGCCCACAGGGGGCTAGGAAGAGGAACTGAAGCTTTCTTT,CASSAHRGLGRGTEAFF
TRBV2,TRBJ2-1,.,.,TGTGCCAGCAGTGATTGGCTAGTTGCAGGGTATGAGCAGTTCTTC,CASSDWLVAGYEQFF
TRBV5-1,TRBJ2-5,.,.,TGCGCCAGCAGCTTGGAGGGCGAGGCTCGGGAGACCCAGTACTTC,CASSLEGEARETQYF
TRBV25-1,TRBJ2-1,.,.,TGTGCCAGCAGTGCGACGGGATTTCAGTTCTTC,CASSATGFQFF
TRBV18,TRBJ2-7,TRBD2,.,TGTGCCAGCTCCCGACTAGCGGGGGGTTACTCCTACGAGCAGTACTTC,CASSRLAGGYSYEQYF
TRBV5-3,TRBJ2-7,TRBD1,.,TGTGCCAGAAGCTACCGGGACAGGGGCTACGAGCAGTACTTC,CARSYRDRGYEQYF
TRBV4-2,TRBJ2-3,.,.,TGTGCCAGCAGCCAAGTCAGGACAGACACAGATACGCAGTATTTT,CASSQVRTDTDTQYF
TRBV11-2,TRBJ2-7,.,.,TGTGCCAGCAGCCCGCCGACAGTTCCCTACGAGCAGTACTTC,CASSPPTVPYEQYF
TRBV2,TRBJ2-5,.,.,TGTGCCAGCAGTGAGCTAGATCCCCAAGAGACCCAGTACTTC,CASSELDPQETQYF
TRBV28,TRBJ2-5,TRBD1,.,TGTGCCAGCAGTTCCCCGGGACAGGGAAACCAAGAGACCCAGTACTTC,CASSSPGQGNQETQYF
TRBV19,TRBJ1-6,TRBD1,.,TGTGCCAGTAGTTGGACAGGGTGGAATTCACCCCTCCACTTT,CASSWTGWNSPLHF
TRBV7-9,TRBJ2-5,.,.,TGTGCCAGCAGCTTAAGGGAACCATTCCAAGAGACCCAGTACTTC,CASSLREPFQETQYF
TRBV5-1,TRBJ2-5,.,.,TGCGCCAGCAGCTTGGCAAGAGGGGACCAAGAGACCCAGTACTTC,CASSLARGDQETQYF
TRBV7-9,TRBJ2-7,TRBD1,.,TGTGCCAGCAGCCCAAGACAGGGGAGCTCCTACGAGCAGTACTTC,CASSPRQGSSYEQYF
TRBV28,TRBJ1-1,TRBD1,.,TGTGCCAGCAGTCCTCGGACAGGCCCCACTGAAGCTTTCTTT,CASSPRTGPTEAFF
TRBV9,TRBJ2-5,.,.,TGTGCCAGCAGCGTAGCTAACGAGCTTCAAGAGACCCAGTACTTC,CASSVANELQETQYF
TRBV7-9,TRBJ2-1,.,.,TGTGCCAGCAGCCCCCCTGGGTCCAATGAGCAGTTCTTC,CASSPPGSNEQFF
TRBV6-5,TRBJ2-7,TRBD2,few,TGTGCCAGCAGTTACCGCGGGAGCTACGAGCAGTACTTC,CASSYRGSYEQYF
TRBV10-1,TRBJ2-7,.,.,TGCGCCAGCAGTGAGTCTGGACACTACGAGCAGTACTTC,CASSESGHYEQYF
TRBV18,TRBJ1-1,TRBD1,.,TGTGCCAGCTCACCACCTGGGACAGACACTGAAGCTTTCTTT,CASSPPGTDTEAFF
TRBV9,TRBJ2-3,.,.,TGTGCCAGCAGCGTATGTGCCCTACCAGATACGCAGTATTTT,CASSVCALPDTQYF
TRBV27,TRBJ2-1,TRBD2,.,TGTGCCAGCGGGGCTAGCGGGAGGTTGAGCAATGAGCAGTTCTTC,CASGASGRLSNEQFF